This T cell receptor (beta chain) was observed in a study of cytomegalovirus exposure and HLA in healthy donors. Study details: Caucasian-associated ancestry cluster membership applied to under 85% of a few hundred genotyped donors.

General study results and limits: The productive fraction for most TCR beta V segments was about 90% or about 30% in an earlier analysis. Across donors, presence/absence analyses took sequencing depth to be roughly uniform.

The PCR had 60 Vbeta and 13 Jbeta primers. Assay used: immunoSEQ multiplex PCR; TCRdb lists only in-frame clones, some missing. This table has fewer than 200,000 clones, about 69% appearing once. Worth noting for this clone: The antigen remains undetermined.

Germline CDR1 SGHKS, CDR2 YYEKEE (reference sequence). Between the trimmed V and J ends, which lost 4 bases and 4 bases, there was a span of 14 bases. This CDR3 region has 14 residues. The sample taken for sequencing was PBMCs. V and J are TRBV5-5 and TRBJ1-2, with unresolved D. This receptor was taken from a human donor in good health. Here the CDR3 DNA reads TGTGCCAGCAGCCCGGCGGGTTCCGGCTATGGCTACACCTTC. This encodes CASSPAGSGYGYTF.